This is a list of T cell receptor beta chains from one sample in a study of identical twins. TCRdb re-analysed the 5' RACE reads in MiXCR, keeping a single row per CDR3 protein. The sample contains hundreds of thousands of distinct CDR3 sequences, 8% to 9% of which appear only once. The sample was also linked to a second study, of yellow fever vaccine responses in identical twins.

Material for sequencing was PBMCs. The receptors were sampled from a woman between 18 and 30 years old in good health. Both conserved end residues are part of each CDR3. D genes are given only for firm matches. Clone size is stated in some rows and not others, as once, few, many or a class when expanded.

D	V	size	J	CDR3	DNA
NA	TRBV13	few	TRBJ1-1	CASSETARLEAFF	TGTGCCAGCAGCGAGACAGCGAGACTTGAAGCTTTCTTT
NA	TRBV25-1	NA	TRBJ2-7	CARGTKQGLYF	TGTGCCAGGGGGACAAAACAGGGTTTGTACTTC
TRBD2	TRBV7-9	few	TRBJ2-1	CASSKTSGRGLHNEQFF	TGTGCCAGCAGTAAAACTAGCGGGAGGGGCCTCCACAATGAGCAGTTCTTC
NA	TRBV12-3/TRBV12-4	many	TRBJ2-1	CASSRDGGSYNEQFF	TGTGCCAGCAGCCGGGACGGAGGCTCCTACAATGAGCAGTTCTTC
NA	TRBV4-2	NA	TRBJ2-1	CASSPGAGQLVPRVYNEQFF	TGTGCCAGCAGCCCGGGTGCGGGACAGCTCGTTCCGCGGGTCTACAATGAGCAGTTCTTC
TRBD1	TRBV3-1	few	TRBJ2-2	CASSHLTGGMGELFF	TGTGCCAGCAGCCACCTAACAGGGGGAATGGGGGAGCTGTTTTTT
TRBD2	TRBV4-1	few	TRBJ2-1	CASSQAGSGIYNEQFF	TGCGCCAGCAGCCAAGCGGGGAGCGGGATCTACAATGAGCAGTTCTTC
NA	TRBV11-3	few	TRBJ2-3	CASSLDGSHTDTQYF	TGTGCCAGCAGCTTAGACGGGAGCCACACAGATACGCAGTATTTT
NA	TRBV18	few	TRBJ1-6	CASSKLEGGTISPLHF	TGTGCCAGCTCAAAATTGGAGGGGGGAACGATTTCACCCCTCCACTTT
NA	TRBV5-1	many	TRBJ1-6	CASSPSTGTNSPLHF	TGCGCCAGCAGCCCTTCAACAGGGACTAATTCACCCCTCCACTTT
NA	TRBV28	NA	TRBJ2-7	CASAQDEQYF	TGTGCCAGCGCCCAAGACGAGCAGTACTTC
NA	TRBV5-1	many	TRBJ2-7	CASSTGGGYEQYF	TGCGCCAGCAGCACAGGGGGGGGCTACGAGCAGTACTTC
TRBD1	TRBV29-1	many	TRBJ2-7	CSVKTGGEDYEQYF	TGCAGCGTCAAAACAGGGGGCGAGGACTACGAGCAGTACTTC
TRBD1	TRBV28	few	TRBJ1-5	CASGAGQGGSQPQHF	TGTGCCAGCGGAGCCGGACAGGGAGGGAGTCAGCCCCAGCATTTT
NA	TRBV29-1	few	TRBJ2-1	CSAGPHNEQFF	TGCAGCGCCGGACCTCACAATGAGCAGTTCTTC
TRBD1	TRBV27	many	TRBJ1-1	CASSLGTGKNTEAFF	TGTGCCAGCAGTTTGGGGACAGGGAAGAACACTGAAGCTTTCTTT
TRBD1	TRBV24-1	NA	TRBJ2-2	CATSDRGQGFTGELFF	TGTGCCACCAGTGACCGCGGACAGGGGTTCACCGGGGAGCTGTTTTTT
TRBD2	TRBV2	NA	TRBJ2-7	CASSEGGVGLAGVEQYF	TGTGCCAGCAGTGAAGGCGGTGTGGGACTAGCGGGAGTCGAGCAGTACTTC
TRBD1	TRBV12-3/TRBV12-4	many	TRBJ2-3	CASSAPTGGTDTQYF	TGTGCCAGCAGCGCCCCAACAGGGGGCACAGATACGCAGTATTTT
NA	TRBV27	NA	TRBJ2-3	CASSLARTITDTQYF	TGTGCCAGCAGTTTAGCTAGAACCATCACAGATACGCAGTATTTT
NA	TRBV7-9	few	TRBJ2-2	CASSRPATGELFF	TGTGCCAGCAGCCGCCCAGCCACCGGGGAGCTGTTTTTT
NA	TRBV28	few	TRBJ2-2	CASSPYRDTGELFF	TGTGCCAGCAGTCCTTACAGGGACACCGGGGAGCTGTTTTTT
TRBD1	TRBV24-1	NA	TRBJ1-4	CATSDSRTGLNEKLFF	TGTGCCACCAGTGATTCCCGGACAGGTCTTAATGAAAAACTGTTTTTT
NA	TRBV25-1	many	TRBJ2-2	CASSEAEYTGELFF	TGTGCCAGCAGTGAGGCAGAGTACACCGGGGAGCTGTTTTTT
NA	TRBV7-6	NA	TRBJ2-3	CASSPMWTDTQYF	TGTGCCAGCAGCCCAATGTGGACAGATACGCAGTATTTT
NA	TRBV5-1	many	TRBJ2-3	CASSLRNALHADWDTQYF	TGCGCCAGCAGCTTGCGAAACGCCCTACACGCGGACTGGGATACGCAGTATTTT
TRBD1	TRBV6-2/TRBV6-3	few	TRBJ2-7	CASSYSTDRGHDEQYF	TGTGCCAGCAGTTACTCAACGGACAGGGGGCACGACGAGCAGTACTTC
NA	TRBV4-2	many	TRBJ1-5	CASSQDLEEQPQHF	TGTGCCAGCAGCCAAGATCTCGAGGAGCAGCCCCAGCATTTT
NA	TRBV5-1	many	TRBJ2-1	CASSPGGTAYNEQFF	TGCGCCAGCAGCCCGGGGGGGACAGCCTACAATGAGCAGTTCTTC
TRBD2	TRBV7-9	many	TRBJ2-7	CASSFGDYTYEQYF	TGTGCCAGCAGCTTTGGGGACTACACCTACGAGCAGTACTTC
NA	TRBV2	few	TRBJ1-4	CASSGIQSGEKLFF	TGTGCCAGCAGTGGCATCCAATCGGGAGAAAAACTGTTTTTT
TRBD2	TRBV7-2	few	TRBJ2-3	CASSFAMRGAGFTDTQYF	TGTGCCAGCAGCTTCGCTATGCGGGGGGCCGGGTTTACAGATACGCAGTATTTT
TRBD2	TRBV6-6	few	TRBJ2-1	CVTLLAGFNEQFF	TGTGTTACCCTCCTAGCGGGTTTCAATGAGCAGTTCTTC
NA	TRBV12-3/TRBV12-4	many	TRBJ2-2	CASSPPVTGELFF	TGTGCCAGCAGCCCTCCCGTCACCGGGGAGCTGTTTTTT
NA	TRBV7-8	many	TRBJ1-1	CASSPETITTGAFF	TGTGCCAGCAGCCCCGAGACAATCACGACGGGAGCTTTCTTT
TRBD2	TRBV9	NA	TRBJ2-3	CASSVTGLGGGKDTQYF	TGTGCCAGCAGCGTCACCGGTCTGGGCGGGGGAAAAGATACGCAGTATTTT
TRBD2	TRBV7-9	NA	TRBJ2-1	CASSFGTSGSVEQFF	TGTGCCAGCAGCTTCGGGACTAGCGGGAGTGTTGAGCAGTTCTTC
TRBD1	TRBV2	NA	TRBJ1-4	CASAGTADEKLFF	TGTGCCAGCGCTGGGACAGCTGATGAAAAACTGTTTTTT
NA	TRBV7-2	NA	TRBJ2-7	CASSLDTASTWEQYF	TGTGCCAGCAGCTTAGACACAGCCTCCACCTGGGAGCAGTACTTC
TRBD1	TRBV5-6	few	TRBJ2-2	CASSLQGVWNTGELFF	TGTGCCAGCAGCTTGCAGGGGGTTTGGAACACCGGGGAGCTGTTTTTT